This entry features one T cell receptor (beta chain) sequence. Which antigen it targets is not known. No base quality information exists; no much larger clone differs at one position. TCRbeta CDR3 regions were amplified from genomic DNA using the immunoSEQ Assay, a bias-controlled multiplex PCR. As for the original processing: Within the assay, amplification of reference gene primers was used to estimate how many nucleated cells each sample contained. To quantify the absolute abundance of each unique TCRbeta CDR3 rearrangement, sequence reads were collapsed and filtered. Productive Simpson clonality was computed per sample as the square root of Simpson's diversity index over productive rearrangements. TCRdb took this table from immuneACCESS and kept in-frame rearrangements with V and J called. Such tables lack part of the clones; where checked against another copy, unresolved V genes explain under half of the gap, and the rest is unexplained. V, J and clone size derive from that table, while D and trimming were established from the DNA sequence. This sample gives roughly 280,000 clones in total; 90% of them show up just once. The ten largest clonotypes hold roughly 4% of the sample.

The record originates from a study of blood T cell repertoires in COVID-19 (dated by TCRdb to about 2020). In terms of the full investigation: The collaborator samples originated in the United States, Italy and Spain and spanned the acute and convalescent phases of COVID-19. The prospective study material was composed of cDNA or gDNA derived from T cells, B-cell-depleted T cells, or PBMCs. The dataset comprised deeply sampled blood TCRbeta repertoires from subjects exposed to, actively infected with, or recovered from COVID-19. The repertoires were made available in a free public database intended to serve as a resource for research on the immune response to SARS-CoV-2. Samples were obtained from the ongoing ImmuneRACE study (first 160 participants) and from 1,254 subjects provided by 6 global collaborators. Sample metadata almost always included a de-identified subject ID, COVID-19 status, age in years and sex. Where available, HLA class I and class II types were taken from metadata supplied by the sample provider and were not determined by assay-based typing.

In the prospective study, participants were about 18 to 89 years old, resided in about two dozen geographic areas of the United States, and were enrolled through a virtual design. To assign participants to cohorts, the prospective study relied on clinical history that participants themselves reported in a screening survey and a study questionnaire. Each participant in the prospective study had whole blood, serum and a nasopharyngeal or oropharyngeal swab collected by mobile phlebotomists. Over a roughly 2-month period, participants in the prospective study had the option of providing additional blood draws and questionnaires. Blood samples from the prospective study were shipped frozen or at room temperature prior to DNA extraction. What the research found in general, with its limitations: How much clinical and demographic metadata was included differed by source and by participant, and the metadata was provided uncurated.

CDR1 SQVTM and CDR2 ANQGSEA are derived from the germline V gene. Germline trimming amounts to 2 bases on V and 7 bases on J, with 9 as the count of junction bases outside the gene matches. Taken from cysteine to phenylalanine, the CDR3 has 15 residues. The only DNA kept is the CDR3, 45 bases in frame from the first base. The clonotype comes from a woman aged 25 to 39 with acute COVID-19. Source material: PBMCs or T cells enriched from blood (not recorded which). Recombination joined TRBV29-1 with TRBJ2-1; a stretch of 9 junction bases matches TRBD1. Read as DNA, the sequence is TGCAGCGTTGAAACCCGGGACAGGGTTATTAATGAGCAGTTCTTC. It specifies CSVETRDRVINEQFF.